These 2 T cell receptor beta chains came from one sample sequenced in a study of control samples from healthy donors and cancer patients. Some clones are missing from TCRdb's copy, which holds only in-frame ones; the method was immunoSEQ multiplex PCR. The table includes more than 95,000 clones, approximately 90% detected once. The sequenced material came from PBMCs. The receptors originated from a man aged 55 to 70 with lung cancer.

V is TRBV7-3 and J is TRBJ2-6, with 7 bases identical to TRBD1. V lost 7 bases to trimming and J lost 1 base; unmatched junction nucleotides: 10. Per germline, CDR1 SGHTA and CDR2 FQGTGA. The CDR3 runs 17 residues. The CDR3 DNA follows: TGTGCCAGCACCCAGGACAGGTCTATATCTGGGGCCAACGTCCTGACTTTC. Protein: CASTQDRSISGANVLTF.

This clone was recorded only once. V usage is TRBV5-1 and J usage is TRBJ2-2, with D uncertain. The CDR3 consists of 15 residues. CDR1 SGHRS and CDR2 YFSETQ come from the germline V gene. With 4 bases removed from V and 0 bases from J, the gap between germline ends came to 10 bases. In nucleotides, the CDR3 is TGCGCCAGCAGCGGGCGCAGCGCGAACACCGGGGAGCTGTTTTTT. Its protein is CASSGRSANTGELFF. Drawing the rest from reference TRBV5-1 and TRBJ2-2, the complete variable domain is KAGVTQTPRYLIKTRGQQVTLSCSPISGHRSVSWYQQTPGQGLQFLFEYFSETQRNKGNFPGRFSGRQFSNSRSEMNVSTLELGDSALYLCASSGRSANTGELFFGEGSRLTVL.